This note documents a single T cell receptor beta chain sequence. The germline CDR1 and CDR2 sequences are MNHEY and SMNVEV (reference sequence). CDR3 length equals 18 residues. Trimming at V came to 3 bases and at J to 5 bases, leaving 13 bases not matched to a gene. The sample originates from a study of blood T cell repertoires in COVID-19. On the study more broadly: Italy, Spain and the United States were the sources of the convalescent and acute COVID-19 samples. T cells, B-cell-depleted T cells, or PBMCs provided the cDNA or gDNA that served as material.

How the authors handled the data: Amplification of reference gene primers provided the estimated nucleated cell counts. Generated by immunoSEQ multiplex PCR, the TCRdb table keeps only in-frame clones and is missing some. The V and J calls and clone size come from that table; D and trimming were worked out from the DNA. The profile shows 50,000 to 70,000 clones, about nine tenths of them singletons. The rearrangement links TRBV27 to TRBJ2-2, with 9 bases identical to TRBD2. The sequencing input was peripheral blood. The sequence was obtained from a man aged 55 to 69 with acute or convalescent COVID-19. The CDR3 DNA sequence: TGTGCCAGCAGTTTGTGGGCTAGCGGGGTTGGGGGGACCGGGGAGCTGTTTTTT. Residues: CASSLWASGVGGTGELFF.